This T cell receptor beta chain is drawn from a study of CD8 T cells in ankylosing spondylitis. Study-level findings and limits: Blood of patients with ankylosing spondylitis appeared to be characterized by a TCR beta motif of several highly homologous variants. The disease-linked clones had a CD8+ phenotype and low blood frequencies. Before this, some motif variants had been reported in reactive arthritis synovial fluid and blood.

Concerning this clonotype itself: The antigen is unknown.

J lost 5 bases, V lost 1 base, and 2 bases had no gene match. The CDR3 has 13 residues. Per germline, CDR1 LNHNV and CDR2 YYDKDF (reference sequence). Each TCR beta library was made by quantitative 5'-RACE that incorporated molecular barcodes. TCRdb independently ran MiXCR on the 5' RACE reads; one entry per CDR3 protein. The table has 200,000 to 250,000 distinct CDR3 sequences, roughly 25% seen once. V gene TRBV15 combines with J gene TRBJ2-7, with 7 bases that match TRBD2. The TCR was taken from a male donor with ankylosing spondylitis or in good health (not recorded which). Sequenced sample: blood, either unsorted or a sorted T cell fraction (not recorded which). The CDR3 DNA reads as TGTGCCACCAGCAGAGGCGGGAGCCACGAGCAGTACTTC. Translation: CATSRGGSHEQYF.